This T cell receptor (beta chain) is drawn from a study of T cell repertoires in cytomegalovirus infection. Broader study findings: The study identified carriers of CMV plus the relevant HLA from cumulative public TCR beta family frequency. HLA-C-restricted CMV-specific TCR beta clonotypes prevailed in the ex vivo response.

Using its own MiXCR run on the reads, TCRdb lists one record per CDR3 protein. The table records approximately 400,000 distinct CDR3 sequences, approximately 31% of them present only once. This clonotype was recorded a few times. What it recognizes is unknown. This CDR3 contains 13 residues. CDR1 and CDR2 from the germline V gene are KGHSH and LQKENI. Trimming shortened V by 6 bases and J by 0 bases, and 8 bases separated the two germline ends. The chain couples TRBV18 to TRBJ1-1; D unclear. This clonotype originated in a human donor in good health (CMV status not recorded). Some clones in this sample may be carry-over from other donors' samples. The sample was PBMCs. The CDR3 is CASSGMLNTEAFF. The CDR3 DNA reads TGTGCCAGCTCCGGGATGTTGAACACTGAAGCTTTCTTT.